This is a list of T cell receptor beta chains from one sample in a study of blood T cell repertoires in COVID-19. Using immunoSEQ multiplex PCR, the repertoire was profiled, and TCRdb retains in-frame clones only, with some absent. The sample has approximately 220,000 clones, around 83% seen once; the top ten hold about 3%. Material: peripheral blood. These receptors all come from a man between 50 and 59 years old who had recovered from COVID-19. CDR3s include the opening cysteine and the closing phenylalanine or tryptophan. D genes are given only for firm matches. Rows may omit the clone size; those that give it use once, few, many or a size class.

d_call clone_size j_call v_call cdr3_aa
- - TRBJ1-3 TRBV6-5 CASSYSITGSGNTIYF
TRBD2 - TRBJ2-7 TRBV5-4 CASSPPGLAGASYEQYF
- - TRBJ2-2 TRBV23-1 CASSQQDTGELFF
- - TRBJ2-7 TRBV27 CWLSEQYF
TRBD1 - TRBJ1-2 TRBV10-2 CASSAKGAGRSFYGYTF
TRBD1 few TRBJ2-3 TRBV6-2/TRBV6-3 CASNPTGGRADTQYF
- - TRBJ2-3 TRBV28 CASSLWPPFGSGVVADTQYF
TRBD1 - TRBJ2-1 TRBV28 CAVWDRTNNEQFF
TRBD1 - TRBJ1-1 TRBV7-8 CASSLARQGRTEAFF
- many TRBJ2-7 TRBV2 CASSLTGTYEQYF
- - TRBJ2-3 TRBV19 CASSISLTDTQYF
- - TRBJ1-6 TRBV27 CASSSPYSGGRGNSPLHF
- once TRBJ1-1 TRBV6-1 CASSEPRGGANRRNTEAFF
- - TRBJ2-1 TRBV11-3 CASSSPAGPRDEQFF
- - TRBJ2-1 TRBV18 CASSPDGYNEQFF
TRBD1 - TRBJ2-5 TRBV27 CASRVLGTGQETQYF
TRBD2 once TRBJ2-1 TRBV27 CASSPILASNNEQFF
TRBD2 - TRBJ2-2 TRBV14 CASSPGLAGGPLLWELFF
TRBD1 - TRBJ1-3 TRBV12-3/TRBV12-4 CASRQGANTIYF
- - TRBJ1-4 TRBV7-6 CASSPDRRLATNEKLFF
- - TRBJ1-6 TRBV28 CASSSPEGTYNSPLHF
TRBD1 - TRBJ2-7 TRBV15 CATSSSRTGSVIYEQYF
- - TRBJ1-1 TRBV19 CASSPHGGMNTEAFF
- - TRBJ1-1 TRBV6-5 CASSKPTNTEAFF
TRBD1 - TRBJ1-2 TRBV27 CASRPVRGQGWYGYTF
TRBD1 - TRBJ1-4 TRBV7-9 CASSPGTALRLFF
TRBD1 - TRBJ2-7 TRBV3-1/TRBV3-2 CASSQGDRASGEQYF
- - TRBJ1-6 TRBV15 CATSRDSANSPLHF
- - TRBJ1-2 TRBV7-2 CASRFSNSRNYGYTF
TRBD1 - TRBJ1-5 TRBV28 CASSVGTGRRQPQHF
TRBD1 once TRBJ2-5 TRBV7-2 CASSFYGTGFLQETQYF
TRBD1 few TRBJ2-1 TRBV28 CASGRTGSYNEQFF
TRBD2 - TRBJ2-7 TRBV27 CASSSLTSGSIYEQYF
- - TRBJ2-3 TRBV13 CASSLDSPMATGTQYF
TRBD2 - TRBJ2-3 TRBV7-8 CASSSPLGRGNTDTQYF